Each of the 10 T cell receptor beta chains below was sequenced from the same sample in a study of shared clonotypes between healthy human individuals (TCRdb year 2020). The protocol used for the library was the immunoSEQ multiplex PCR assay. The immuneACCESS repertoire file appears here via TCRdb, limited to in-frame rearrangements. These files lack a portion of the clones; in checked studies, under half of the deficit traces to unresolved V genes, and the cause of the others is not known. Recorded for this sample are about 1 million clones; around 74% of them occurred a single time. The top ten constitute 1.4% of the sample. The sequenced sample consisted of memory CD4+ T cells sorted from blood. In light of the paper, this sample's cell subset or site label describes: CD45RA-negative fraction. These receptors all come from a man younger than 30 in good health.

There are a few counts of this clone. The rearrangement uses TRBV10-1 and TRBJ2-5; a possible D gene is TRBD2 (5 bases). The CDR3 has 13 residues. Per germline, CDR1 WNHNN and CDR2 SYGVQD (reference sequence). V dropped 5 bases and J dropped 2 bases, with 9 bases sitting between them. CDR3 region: CASSRRGQETQYF. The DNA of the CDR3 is TGCGCCAGCAGTCGGAGAGGGCAAGAGACCCAGTACTTC.

The DNA of the CDR3 is TGTGCCAGCAGTGCCCTACCCGGATTCTCCTACGAGCAGTACTTC. It codes for CASSALPGFSYEQYF. This sequence joins TRBV6-1 and TRBJ2-7; no definite D call. CDR3 length equals 15 residues. V was pared by 4 bases and J by 0 bases, with 13 bases between. Germline V gives CDR1 MNHNS, CDR2 SASEGT.

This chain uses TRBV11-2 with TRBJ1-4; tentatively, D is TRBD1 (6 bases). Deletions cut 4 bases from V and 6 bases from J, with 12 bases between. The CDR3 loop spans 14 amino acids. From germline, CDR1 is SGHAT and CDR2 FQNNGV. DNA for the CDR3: TGTGCCAGCAGCTCCCAGGGGACCTATGAAAAACTGTTTTTT. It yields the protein CASSSQGTYEKLFF.

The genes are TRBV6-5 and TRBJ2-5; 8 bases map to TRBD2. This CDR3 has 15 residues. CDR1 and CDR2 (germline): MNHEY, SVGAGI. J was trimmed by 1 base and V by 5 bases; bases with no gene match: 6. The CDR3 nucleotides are TGTGCCAGCAGTAACACGGGGGGGAGCCAAGAGACCCAGTACTTC. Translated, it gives CASSNTGGSQETQYF.

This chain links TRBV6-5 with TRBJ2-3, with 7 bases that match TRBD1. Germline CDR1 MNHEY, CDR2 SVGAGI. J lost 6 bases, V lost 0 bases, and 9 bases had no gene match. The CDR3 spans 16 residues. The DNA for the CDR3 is TGTGCCAGCAGTTACTCGATCATGAGGGGGCCTGATACGCAGTATTTT. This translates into CASSYSIMRGPDTQYF.

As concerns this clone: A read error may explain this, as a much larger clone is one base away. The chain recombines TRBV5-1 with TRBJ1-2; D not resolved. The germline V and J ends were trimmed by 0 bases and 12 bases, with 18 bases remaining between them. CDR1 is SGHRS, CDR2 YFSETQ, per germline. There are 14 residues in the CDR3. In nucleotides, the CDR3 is TGCGCCAGCAGCTTGGAAGGGCAGTCTGGCGGCCACACCTTC. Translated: CASSLEGQSGGHTF.

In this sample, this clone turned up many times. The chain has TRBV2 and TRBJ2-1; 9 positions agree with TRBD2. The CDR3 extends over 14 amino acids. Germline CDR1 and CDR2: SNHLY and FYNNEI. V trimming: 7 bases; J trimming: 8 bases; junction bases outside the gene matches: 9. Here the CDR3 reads CASKVQGLAYEQFF. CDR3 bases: TGTGCCAGCAAAGTACAGGGACTAGCCTATGAGCAGTTCTTC.

The CDR3 region has the DNA TGTGCCAGCAGCCCATTCAGCCCAAGACTAGTGGGGATCACAGATACGCAGTATTTT. Residues: CASSPFSPRLVGITDTQYF. The chain combines TRBV7-9 with TRBJ2-3; a weak D match, TRBD2 (6 bases). Per germline, CDR1 SEHNR and CDR2 FQNEAQ (reference sequence). The CDR3 loop spans 19 amino acids. Trimming pared 5 bases from V and 2 bases from J, leaving 26 bases between.

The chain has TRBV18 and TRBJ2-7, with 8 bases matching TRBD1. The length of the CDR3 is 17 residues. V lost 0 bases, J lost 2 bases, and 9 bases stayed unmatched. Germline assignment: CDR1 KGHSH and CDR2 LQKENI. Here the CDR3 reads CASSPPVDREDPYEQYF. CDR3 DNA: TGTGCCAGCTCACCACCGGTGGACAGGGAGGATCCCTACGAGCAGTACTTC.

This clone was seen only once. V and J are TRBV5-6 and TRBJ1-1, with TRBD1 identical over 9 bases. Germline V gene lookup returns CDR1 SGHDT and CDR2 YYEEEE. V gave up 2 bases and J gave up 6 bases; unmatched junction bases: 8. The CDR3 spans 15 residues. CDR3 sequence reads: CASSFIGTGIAEAFF. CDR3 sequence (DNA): TGTGCCAGCAGCTTCATAGGGACAGGGATCGCTGAAGCTTTCTTT.